This is a list of T cell receptor beta chains from one sample in a study of T-cell reconstitution after alpha-beta-depleted transplantation in children. MiXCR, applied by TCRdb to the PCR reads, yields one record per CDR3 protein. The repertoire holds some 200,000 distinct CDR3 sequences, roughly 8.3% seen once, with less than 40% in the top ten. Sequences were derived from PBMCs, mostly from graft donor cells, sampled 360 days after TCRalphabeta/CD19-depleted stem cell transplant. The receptors stem from a male patient between 2 and 15 years old who had a stem cell transplant for acute myeloid leukemia, so the T cells may come from the graft donor. Both conserved end residues are part of each CDR3. The D gene is left open where the match is weak. Not all rows give a size; the values are once, few, many and, for expanded clones, a class.

TRBD1	TRBV7-3	TRBJ2-1	-	CASSSQGNEQFF	TGTGCCAGCAGCTCACAGGGGAACGAGCAGTTCTTC
TRBD1	TRBV12-3/TRBV12-4	TRBJ1-1	few	CASSTRQGTGTEAFF	TGTGCCAGCAGTACCAGACAGGGTACGGGTACTGAAGCTTTCTTT
-	TRBV27	TRBJ2-2	few	CASSVTRGGTGELFF	TGTGCCAGCAGTGTTACGCGAGGGGGAACCGGGGAGCTGTTTTTT
-	TRBV27	TRBJ1-2	-	CASSLSRSYGYTF	TGTGCCAGCAGTTTGAGTCGGAGCTATGGCTACACCTTC
-	TRBV20-1	TRBJ2-3	many	CSAAPGASSDTQYF	TGCAGTGCGGCCCCAGGGGCGTCGTCAGATACGCAGTATTTT
-	TRBV20-1	TRBJ2-3	many	CSANRASTDTQYF	TGCAGTGCTAATAGGGCTAGCACAGATACGCAGTATTTT
-	TRBV30	TRBJ2-7	once	CAWKLGSEQYF	TGTGCCTGGAAACTGGGGTCCGAGCAGTACTTC
-	TRBV20-1	TRBJ1-4	-	CSARAGQENEKLFF	TGCAGTGCTAGAGCGGGACAAGAAAATGAAAAACTGTTTTTT
-	TRBV19	TRBJ1-1	-	CASRDGLNTEAFF	TGTGCCAGTAGGGACGGACTGAACACTGAAGCTTTCTTT
-	TRBV10-3	TRBJ2-2	-	CAMGFGLLKGALFF	TGTGCCATGGGCTTCGGACTCCTAAAAGGGGCGCTGTTTTTT
TRBD1	TRBV7-2	TRBJ2-5	few	CASSLWDRGRETQYF	TGTGCCAGCAGCTTATGGGACAGGGGGCGGGAGACCCAGTACTTC
-	TRBV20-1	TRBJ2-5	many	CSLSGGRETQYF	TGCTCCCTATCTGGGGGTCGGGAGACCCAGTACTTC
-	TRBV6-1	TRBJ2-3	many	CASSPGGHTDTQYF	TGTGCCAGCAGCCCAGGAGGGCATACAGATACGCAGTATTTT
TRBD2	TRBV7-2	TRBJ2-3	few	CASSLSTGTSGRTDTQYF	TGTGCCAGCAGCCTCTCGACCGGGACTAGCGGGAGGACAGATACGCAGTATTTT
-	TRBV5-1	TRBJ2-7	many	CASSFPKQVSYEQYF	TGCGCCAGCAGCTTCCCAAAACAGGTTTCCTACGAGCAGTACTTC
-	TRBV20-1	TRBJ1-2	many	CSARDRSLIYGYTF	TGCAGTGCTAGAGATCGAAGTCTGATCTATGGCTACACCTTC
-	TRBV6-1	TRBJ2-2	-	CASSPPEARGFLNTGELFF	TGTGCCAGCAGCCCTCCTGAGGCTCGGGGCTTCCTTAACACCGGGGAGCTGTTTTTT
-	TRBV10-3	TRBJ1-1	few	CATAMPTGALTSAFF	TGTGCCACCGCCATGCCGACTGGAGCTCTTACTAGCGCTTTCTTT
-	TRBV7-3	TRBJ2-1	-	CASSLTGTGSGEQFF	TGTGCCAGCAGCTTAACCGGGACTGGGAGCGGTGAGCAGTTCTTC
-	TRBV29-1	TRBJ1-1	many	CSVAVRAPNTEAFF	TGCAGCGTTGCGGTGCGAGCCCCAAACACTGAAGCTTTCTTT
TRBD2	TRBV12-3/TRBV12-4	TRBJ2-1	few	CASSSAGAPYNEQFF	TGTGCCAGCAGTTCAGCGGGGGCACCCTACAATGAGCAGTTCTTC
TRBD1	TRBV5-1	TRBJ1-2	-	CASSLGQGANYGYTF	TGCGCCAGCAGCCTCGGACAGGGAGCTAACTATGGCTACACCTTC
-	TRBV29-1	TRBJ1-1	many	CSVERPVGGTEAFF	TGCAGCGTCGAAAGGCCAGTCGGAGGCACTGAAGCTTTCTTT
-	TRBV29-1	TRBJ1-2	many	CSAGYSYGYTF	TGCAGCGCCGGGTACAGCTATGGCTACACCTTC
TRBD1	TRBV18	TRBJ1-4	many	CASSPPGTGGAFNEKLFF	TGTGCCAGCTCACCACCCGGGACAGGGGGCGCCTTTAATGAAAAACTGTTTTTT
TRBD1	TRBV12-3/TRBV12-4	TRBJ1-6	-	CASRIVDRGNSPLHF	TGTGCCAGCAGGATTGTTGACAGGGGGAATTCACCCCTCCACTTT
-	TRBV20-1	TRBJ1-4	-	CSAPGRTNEKLFF	TGCAGTGCTCCAGGGCGGACTAATGAAAAACTGTTTTTT
-	TRBV21-1	TRBJ1-2	many	CASYDRNSYCGYTF	TGTGCCTCCTACGACAGGAACTCTTATTGTGGCTACACCTTC
-	TRBV10-3	TRBJ1-3	-	CAIGQLLSGNTIYF	TGTGCCATCGGACAGTTGCTCTCTGGAAACACCATATATTTT
-	TRBV10-3	TRBJ2-5	many	CAISESGGRETQYF	TGTGCCATCAGTGAGTCTGGGGGGCGAGAGACCCAGTACTTC
TRBD1	TRBV24-1	TRBJ2-7	few	CATTGQGTLSEQYF	TGTGCCACCACTGGACAGGGGACTCTTAGCGAGCAGTACTTC